These 5 T cell receptor beta chains came from one sample sequenced in a study of beta chain features in type 1 diabetes. Expressed TCRB transcripts were sequenced because the entire RNA isolate underwent reverse transcription. Here immunoSEQ multiplex PCR was the method, and the copy in TCRdb shows in-frame clones only, minus some. This sample carries a few hundred thousand clones, around 21% of them seen once, and the ten largest clones take around 0.028%. General study findings and limits: Shorter TCRB CDR3s, moderately but significantly so, marked every one of the four CD4+ subsets in Type 1 diabetes patients.

These receptors' targets are unknown. The sample comprised naive CD4+ T cells from blood. The receptors come from a woman aged 40 to 50 with type 1 diabetes.

This clone was found a few times. The chain links TRBV7-2 to TRBJ1-2; a weak D match, TRBD1 (5 bases). V dropped 11 bases and J dropped 8 bases, with 12 bases sitting between them. The CDR3 is made up of 10 amino acids. CDR1 is SGHTA and CDR2 is FQGNSA in the germline V gene. CDR3 nucleotide sequence: TGTGCCTCTTGGAGGGGCGGCTACACCTTC. Its translation: CASWRGGYTF.

CDR3 bases: TGCGCCAGCAGCCAAGATCGCAGCAGGGGTCAGCCCCAGCATTTT. Amino acid sequence: CASSQDRSRGQPQHF. The chain links TRBV4-3 to TRBJ1-5; D possibly corresponds to TRBD1 (6 bases). Germline values: CDR1 LGHNA, CDR2 YSLEER. Trimming shortened V by 0 bases and J by 6 bases, and 12 bases separated the two germline ends. The CDR3 covers 15 residues.

V usage is TRBV30 and J usage is TRBJ2-1; D is unresolved. This CDR3 comprises 10 residues. Germline V gene data show CDR1 as GTSNPN and CDR2 as SVGIG (reference sequence). Trimming stripped 2 bases from V and 9 bases from J, with 5 bases between. The CDR3 region has the DNA TGTGCCTGGAGTAACAGTGAGCAGTTCTTC. Its translation: CAWSNSEQFF.

This clone was seen only a few times. The CDR3 is CASSVDDRGTEAFF. CDR3 DNA: TGTGCCAGCAGCGTAGATGACAGGGGAACTGAAGCTTTCTTT. This chain links TRBV9 with TRBJ1-1; 8 bases map to TRBD1. V was clipped by 0 bases and J by 5 bases; unmatched bases: 3. CDR3 length equals 14 residues. Germline V CDR1 and CDR2: SGDLS, YYNGEE.

The chain is built from TRBV6-1 and TRBJ2-2; the D gene is possibly TRBD2 (5 bases). Germline values: CDR1 MNHNS, CDR2 SASEGT. Trimming pared 6 bases from V and 7 bases from J, leaving 9 bases between. This CDR3 is built from 12 residues. CDR3 DNA: TGTGCCAGCAGGGTCCGGGACGGGGAGCTGTTTTTT. It specifies CASRVRDGELFF.